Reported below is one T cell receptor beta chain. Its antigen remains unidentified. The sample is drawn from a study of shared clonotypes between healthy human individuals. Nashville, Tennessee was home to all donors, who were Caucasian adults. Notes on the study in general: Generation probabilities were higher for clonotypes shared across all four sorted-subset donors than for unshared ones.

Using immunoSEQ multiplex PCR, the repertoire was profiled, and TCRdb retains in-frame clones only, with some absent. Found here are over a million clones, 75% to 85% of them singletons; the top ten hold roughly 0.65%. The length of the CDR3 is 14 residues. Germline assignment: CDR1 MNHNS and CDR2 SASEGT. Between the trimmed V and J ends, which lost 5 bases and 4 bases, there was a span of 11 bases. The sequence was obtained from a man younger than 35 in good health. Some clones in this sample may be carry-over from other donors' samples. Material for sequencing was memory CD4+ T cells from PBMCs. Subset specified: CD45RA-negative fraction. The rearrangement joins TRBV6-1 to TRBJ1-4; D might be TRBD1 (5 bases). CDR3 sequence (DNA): TGTGCCAGCAGTCCACAGGCGGGTAATGAAAAACTGTTTTTT. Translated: CASSPQAGNEKLFF.